The 9 T cell receptor beta chains listed next were all sequenced from one sample in a study of T cells after yellow fever vaccination. TCRdb reprocessed the 5' RACE reads with MiXCR, giving one entry per CDR3 protein. The data show about 340,000 distinct CDR3 sequences, roughly an eighth seen once. The material was CD4+ T cells sorted from PBMCs, obtained 15 days after the yellow fever booster vaccination. Source of these receptors: a man younger than 35 who received the YFV17D yellow fever vaccine.

The chain is built from TRBV6-4 and TRBJ2-7; tentative D call: TRBD2 (5 bases). Trimming shortened V by 1 base and J by 1 base, and 8 bases separated the two germline ends. Per germline, CDR1 MRHNA and CDR2 SNTAGT. CDR3 length: 14 amino acids. This CDR3 is CASSDFRGSYEQYV. The DNA of the CDR3 is TGTGCCAGCAGTGACTTCCGAGGGTCCTACGAGCAGTACGTC.

This clonotype was seen at least ten times. This rearrangement joins TRBV20-1 to TRBJ2-2, with unresolved D. CDR1 and CDR2 (germline): DFQATT, SNEGSKA (reference sequence). Trimming shortened V by 1 base and J by 0 bases, and 12 bases separated the two germline ends. CDR3 length equals 16 residues. This CDR3 reads CSARGNTRSNTGELFF. In nucleotides, the CDR3 is TGCAGTGCTAGAGGAAATACTCGGTCGAACACCGGGGAGCTGTTTTTT.

The chain links TRBV7-9 to TRBJ2-7, with D possibly called TRBD1 or TRBD2 (5 bases each). The CDR3 length is 12 residues. Per germline, CDR1 SEHNR and CDR2 FQNEAQ (reference sequence). The CDR3 is CASSFFGAGHHV. The CDR3 region has the DNA TGTGCCAGCAGCTTCTTCGGGGCAGGACATCATGTC.

This clonotype occurred a few times. The CDR3 DNA sequence: TGTGCCAGCAGCGACGGCTATGGCTACACCTTC. Translated: CASSDGYGYTF. The rearrangement joins TRBV9 to TRBJ1-2; no clear D gene. This CDR3 has 11 amino acids. V shed 3 bases and J shed 4 bases, with 4 bases lying between them. Germline V CDR1 and CDR2: SGDLS, YYNGEE.

This clonotype turned up a few times. This chain uses TRBV6-1 with TRBJ1-5; D not certain. V was shortened by 2 bases and J by 1 base, with 12 bases between the two germline ends. Germline CDR1 and CDR2: MNHNS and SASEGT. This CDR3 spans 16 amino acids. The CDR3 region is CASSESGGRSNQPQHF. In DNA, the CDR3 is TGTGCCAGCAGTGAATCGGGAGGAAGAAGCAATCAGCCCCAGCATTTT.

The chain couples TRBV6-2 or TRBV6-3 to TRBJ1-5, with TRBD1 matching 9 bases. This CDR3 contains 13 residues. V dropped 3 bases and J dropped 10; count of bases not matched to a gene: 4. Germline-derived CDR1 and CDR2 are MNHEY and SVGEGT. CDR3 sequence (DNA): TGTGCCAGCAGTTATACAGGGGGCCGACCCCAGCATTTT. It encodes CASSYTGGRPQHF.

This clonotype was counted between two and nine times. The V call is TRBV7-9, the J call TRBJ1-1; D remains unclear. The CDR3 runs 14 residues. V gave up 5 bases and J gave up 6 bases, with 16 bases separating them. In germline, CDR1 is SEHNR, CDR2 FQNEAQ (reference sequence). DNA of the CDR3: TGTGCCAGCAGCCAACTGATCGAGGTCGCTGAAGCTTTCTTT. Amino acid sequence: CASSQLIEVAEAFF.

J is TRBJ2-5 and V is TRBV7-7; D may correspond to TRBD1 or TRBD2 (5 bases each). The V gene lost 2 bases and the J gene lost 5 bases, with 15 bases spanning the gap. From germline, CDR1 is SSHAT and CDR2 FNYEAQ (reference sequence). CDR3 size: 15 residues. CDR3 nucleotide sequence: TGTGCCAGCAGCTTACAGACCGGGACGGGGGAGACCCAGTACTTC. It codes for CASSLQTGTGETQYF.

This clonotype was detected only a few times. This chain joins TRBV12-3 or TRBV12-4 and TRBJ2-3; tentative D call: TRBD2 (5 bases). Trimming left V 2 bases short and J 4 bases short, with 10 bases between. The CDR3 has 14 residues. CDR3 amino acids: CASSLRVGADTQYF. Here the CDR3 DNA reads TGTGCCAGCAGTTTACGTGTCGGGGCAGATACGCAGTATTTT.